The present entry profiles one TCR beta chain with its context. The data originate from a study of identical twins. A universal primer site was incorporated via template switching, and the cDNA contained unique molecular identifiers. MiXCR, applied by TCRdb to the 5' RACE reads, yields one record per CDR3 protein. The data hold about 810,000 distinct CDR3 sequences, with more than 9% observed a single time. With 7 bases removed from V and 0 bases from J, the gap between germline ends came to 9 bases. The CDR3 sequence is 13 residues long. Germline-derived CDR1 and CDR2 are MDHEN and SYDVKM. The same specimen was also included in a second study, on yellow fever vaccine responses in identical twins.

The genes are TRBV28 and TRBJ2-5; possible D gene TRBD2, 6 bases. This receptor was obtained from a woman under 30 in good health. Input material: PBMCs. The CDR3 sequence: CASKIADQETQYF. As DNA, the CDR3 is TGTGCCAGCAAAATAGCGGACCAAGAGACCCAGTACTTC.